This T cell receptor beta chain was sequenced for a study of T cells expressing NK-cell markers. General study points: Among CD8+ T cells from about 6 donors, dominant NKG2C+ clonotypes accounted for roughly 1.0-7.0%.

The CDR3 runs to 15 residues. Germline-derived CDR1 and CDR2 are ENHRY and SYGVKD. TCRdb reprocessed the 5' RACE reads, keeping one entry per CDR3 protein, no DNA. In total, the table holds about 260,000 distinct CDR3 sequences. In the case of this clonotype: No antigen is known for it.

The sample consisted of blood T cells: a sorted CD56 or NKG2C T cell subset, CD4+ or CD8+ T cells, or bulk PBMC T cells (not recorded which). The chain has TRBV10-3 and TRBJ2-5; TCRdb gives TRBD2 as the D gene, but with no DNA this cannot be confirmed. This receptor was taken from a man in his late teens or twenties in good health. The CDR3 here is CAISDVLAGGETQYF.